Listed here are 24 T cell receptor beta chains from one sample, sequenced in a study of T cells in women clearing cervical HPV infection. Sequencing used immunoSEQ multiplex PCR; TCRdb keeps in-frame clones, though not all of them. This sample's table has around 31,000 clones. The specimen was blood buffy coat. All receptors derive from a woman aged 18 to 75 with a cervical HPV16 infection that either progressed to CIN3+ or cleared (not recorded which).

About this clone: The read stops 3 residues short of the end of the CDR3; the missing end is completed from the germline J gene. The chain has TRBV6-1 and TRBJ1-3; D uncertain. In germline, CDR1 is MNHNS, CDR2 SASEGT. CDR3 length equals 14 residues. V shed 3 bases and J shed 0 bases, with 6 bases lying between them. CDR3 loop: CASSDPVSGNTIYF. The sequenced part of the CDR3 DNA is TGTGCCAGCAGTGATCCGGTCTCTGGAAACACC.

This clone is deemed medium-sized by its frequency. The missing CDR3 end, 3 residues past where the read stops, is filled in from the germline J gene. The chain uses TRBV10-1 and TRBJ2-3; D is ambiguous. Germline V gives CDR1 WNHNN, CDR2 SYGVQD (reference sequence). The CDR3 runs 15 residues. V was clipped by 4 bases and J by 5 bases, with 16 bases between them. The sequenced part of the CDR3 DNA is TGCGCCAGCAGTGGTGGAGACACCGCAGGAGATACG. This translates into CASSGGDTAGDT. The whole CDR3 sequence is CASSGGDTAGDTQYF.

This CDR3 reads CASGQGKAGELFF. CDR3 DNA (partial): TGTGCCAGCGGACAGGGGAAGGCCGGGGAG. This chain uses TRBV6-2 or TRBV6-3 with TRBJ2-2; TRBD1 aligns across 9 bases. The read stops 3 residues short of the end of the CDR3; the missing end is completed from the germline J gene. V was pared by 8 bases and J by 6 bases, with 4 bases of the junction left unmatched. The CDR3 totals 13 residues. From germline, CDR1 is MNHEY and CDR2 SVGEGT.

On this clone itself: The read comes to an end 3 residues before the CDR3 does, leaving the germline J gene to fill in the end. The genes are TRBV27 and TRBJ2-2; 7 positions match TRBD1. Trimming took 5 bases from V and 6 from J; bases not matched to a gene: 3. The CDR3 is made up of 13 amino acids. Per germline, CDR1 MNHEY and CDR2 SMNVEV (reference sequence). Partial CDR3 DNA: TGTGCCAGCAGTCGACAGGGCGCCGGGGAG. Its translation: CASSRQGAGE. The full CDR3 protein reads CASSRQGAGELFF.

CDR3 loop: CASMGQPYEQYF. The part of the CDR3 DNA that was read is TGTGCCTCAATGGGACAGCCCTACGAG. The rearrangement uses TRBV30 and TRBJ2-7; 7 bases line up with TRBD1. Read data end 3 residues before the CDR3 end; the end is taken from the germline J gene. V was clipped by 7 bases and J by 2 bases; unmatched bases: 5. This CDR3 spans 12 amino acids. Germline assignment: CDR1 GTSNPN and CDR2 SVGIG (reference sequence).

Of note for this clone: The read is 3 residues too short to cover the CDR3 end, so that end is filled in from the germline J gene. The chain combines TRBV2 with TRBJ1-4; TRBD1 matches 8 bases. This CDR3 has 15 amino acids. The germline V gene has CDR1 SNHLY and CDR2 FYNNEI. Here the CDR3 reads CASGPRQGSDSPLFF. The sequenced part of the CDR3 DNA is TGTGCCAGCGGTCCGAGACAGGGGAGTGATTCACCA.

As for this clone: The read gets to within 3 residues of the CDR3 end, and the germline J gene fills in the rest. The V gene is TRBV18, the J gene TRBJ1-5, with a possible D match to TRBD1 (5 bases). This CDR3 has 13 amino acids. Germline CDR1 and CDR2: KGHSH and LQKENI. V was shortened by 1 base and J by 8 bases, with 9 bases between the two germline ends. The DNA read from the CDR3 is TGTGCCAGCTCACCACAGGGGATCGAGCCC. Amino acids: CASSPQGIEP. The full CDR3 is CASSPQGIEPQHF. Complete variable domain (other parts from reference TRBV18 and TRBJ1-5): NAGVMQNPRHLVRRRGQEARLRCSPMKGHSHVYWYRQLPEEGLKFMVYLQKENIIDESGMPKERFSAEFPKEGPSILRIQQVVRGDSAAYFCASSPQGIEPQHFGDGTRLSIL.

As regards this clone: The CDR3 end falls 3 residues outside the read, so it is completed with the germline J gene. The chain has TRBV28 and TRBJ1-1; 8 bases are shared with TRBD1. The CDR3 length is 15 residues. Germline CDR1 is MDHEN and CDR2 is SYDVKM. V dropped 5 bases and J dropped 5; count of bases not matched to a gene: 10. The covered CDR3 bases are TGTGCCAGCAGTCGACAGGGGCAAGGAAGGACTGAA. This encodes CASSRQGQGRTE. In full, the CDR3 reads CASSRQGQGRTEAFF.

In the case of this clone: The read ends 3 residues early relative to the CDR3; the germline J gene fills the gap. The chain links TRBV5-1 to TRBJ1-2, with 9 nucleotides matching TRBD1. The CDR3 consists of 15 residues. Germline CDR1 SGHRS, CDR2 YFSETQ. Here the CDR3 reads CASSLVGTGTETYTF. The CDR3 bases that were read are TGCGCCAGCAGCTTGGTGGGGACAGGGACTGAGACC.

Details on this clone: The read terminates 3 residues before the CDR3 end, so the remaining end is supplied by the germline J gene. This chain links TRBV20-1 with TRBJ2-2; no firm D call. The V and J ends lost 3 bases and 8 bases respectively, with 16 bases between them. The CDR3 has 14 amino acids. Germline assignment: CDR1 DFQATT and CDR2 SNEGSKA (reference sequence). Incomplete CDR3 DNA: TGCAGTGCTAGGAGACGACAAGTAACGGGGGAG. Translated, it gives CSARRRQVTGE. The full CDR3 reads CSARRRQVTGELFF.

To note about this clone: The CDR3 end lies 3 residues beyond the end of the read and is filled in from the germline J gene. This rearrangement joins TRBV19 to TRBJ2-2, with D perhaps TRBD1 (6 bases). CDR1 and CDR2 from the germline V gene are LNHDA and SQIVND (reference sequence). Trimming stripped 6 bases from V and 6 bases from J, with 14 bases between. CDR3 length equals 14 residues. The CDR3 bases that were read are TGTGCCAGTAGCCCATCAGGGGTGGCCGGGGAG. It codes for CASSPSGVAGE. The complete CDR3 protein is CASSPSGVAGELFF.

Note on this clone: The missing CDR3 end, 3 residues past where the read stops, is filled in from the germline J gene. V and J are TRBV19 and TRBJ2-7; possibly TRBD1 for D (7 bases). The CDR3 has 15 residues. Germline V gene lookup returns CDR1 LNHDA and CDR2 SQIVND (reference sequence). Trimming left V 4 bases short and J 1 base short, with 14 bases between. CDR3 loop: CASSNGGGASYEQYF. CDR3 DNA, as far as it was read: TGTGCCAGTAGTAACGGAGGGGGCGCGTCCTACGAG.

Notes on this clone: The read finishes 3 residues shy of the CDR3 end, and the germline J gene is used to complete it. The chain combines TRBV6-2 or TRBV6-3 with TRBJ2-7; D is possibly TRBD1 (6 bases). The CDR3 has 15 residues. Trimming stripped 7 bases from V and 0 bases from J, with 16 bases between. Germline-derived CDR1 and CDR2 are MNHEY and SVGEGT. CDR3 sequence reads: CASTSTGLFSYEQYF. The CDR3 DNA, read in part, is TGTGCCAGCACCTCGACAGGCCTCTTCTCCTACGAG.

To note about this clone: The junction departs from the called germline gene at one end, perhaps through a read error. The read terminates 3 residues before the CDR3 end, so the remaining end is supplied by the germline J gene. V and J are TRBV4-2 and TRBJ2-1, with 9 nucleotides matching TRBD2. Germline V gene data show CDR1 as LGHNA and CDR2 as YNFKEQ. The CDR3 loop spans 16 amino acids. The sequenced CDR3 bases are TGCGCCAGCAGCCAAGTTAGCGGGAGTAAGTACAATGAG. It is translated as CASSQVSGSKYNE. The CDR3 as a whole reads CASSQVSGSKYNEQFF.

This CDR3 is CASSEQGDRKPQHF. The sequenced CDR3 bases are TGTGCCAGCAGTGAACAGGGGGATAGGAAGCCC. The rearrangement uses TRBV6-1 and TRBJ1-5, with 7 bases lining up with TRBD1. The read finishes 3 residues shy of the CDR3 end, and the germline J gene is used to complete it. V shed 2 bases and J 8 bases; nucleotides not matched to a gene: 6. CDR3 length equals 14 residues. From germline, CDR1 is MNHNS and CDR2 SASEGT.

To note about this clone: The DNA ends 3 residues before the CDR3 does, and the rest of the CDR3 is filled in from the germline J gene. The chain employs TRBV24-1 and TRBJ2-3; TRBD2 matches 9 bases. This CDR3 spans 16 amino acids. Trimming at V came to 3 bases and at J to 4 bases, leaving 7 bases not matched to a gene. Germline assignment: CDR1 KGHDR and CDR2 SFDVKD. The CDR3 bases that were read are TGTGCCACCAGTGATATTAGCGGGAGCCTCCCAGATACG. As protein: CATSDISGSLPDT. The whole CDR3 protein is CATSDISGSLPDTQYF.

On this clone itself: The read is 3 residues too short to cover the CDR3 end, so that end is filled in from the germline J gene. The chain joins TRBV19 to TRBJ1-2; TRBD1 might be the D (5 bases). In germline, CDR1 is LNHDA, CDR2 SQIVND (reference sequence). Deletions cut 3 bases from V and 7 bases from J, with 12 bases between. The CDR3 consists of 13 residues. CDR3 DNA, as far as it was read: TGTGCCAGTAGTATTGGGGCCTTAGTTGGC. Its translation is CASSIGALVG. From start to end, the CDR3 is CASSIGALVGYTF.

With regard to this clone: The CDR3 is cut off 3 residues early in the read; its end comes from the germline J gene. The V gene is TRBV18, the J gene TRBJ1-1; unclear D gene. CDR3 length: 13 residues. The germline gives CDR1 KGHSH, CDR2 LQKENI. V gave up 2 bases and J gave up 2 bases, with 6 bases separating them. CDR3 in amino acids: CASSPRANTEAFF. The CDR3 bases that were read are TGTGCCAGCTCACCAAGAGCCAACACTGAA.

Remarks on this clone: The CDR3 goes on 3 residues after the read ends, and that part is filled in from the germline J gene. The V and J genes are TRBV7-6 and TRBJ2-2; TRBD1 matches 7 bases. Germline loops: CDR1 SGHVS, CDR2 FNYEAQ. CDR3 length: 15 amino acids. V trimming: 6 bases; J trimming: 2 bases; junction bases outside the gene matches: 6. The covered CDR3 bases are TGTGCCAGCAGTTCGACAGGGATTAACACCGGGGAG. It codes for CASSSTGINTGE. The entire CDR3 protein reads CASSSTGINTGELFF.

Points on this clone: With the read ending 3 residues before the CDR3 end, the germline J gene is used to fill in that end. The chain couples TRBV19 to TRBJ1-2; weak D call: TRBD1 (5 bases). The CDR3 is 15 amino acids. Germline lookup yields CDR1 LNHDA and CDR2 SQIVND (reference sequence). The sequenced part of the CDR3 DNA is TGTGCCAGTAGTATCAGACAGCGGGAGGGCAATGAC. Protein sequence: CASSIRQREGND. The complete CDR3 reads CASSIRQREGNDYTF.

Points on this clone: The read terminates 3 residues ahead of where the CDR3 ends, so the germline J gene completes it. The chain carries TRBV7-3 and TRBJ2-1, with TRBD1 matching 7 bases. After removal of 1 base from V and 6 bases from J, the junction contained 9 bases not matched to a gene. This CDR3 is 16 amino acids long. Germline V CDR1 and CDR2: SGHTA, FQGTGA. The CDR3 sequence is CASSLKETGWGNEQFF. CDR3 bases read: TGTGCCAGCAGCTTAAAAGAGACAGGGTGGGGCAATGAG.

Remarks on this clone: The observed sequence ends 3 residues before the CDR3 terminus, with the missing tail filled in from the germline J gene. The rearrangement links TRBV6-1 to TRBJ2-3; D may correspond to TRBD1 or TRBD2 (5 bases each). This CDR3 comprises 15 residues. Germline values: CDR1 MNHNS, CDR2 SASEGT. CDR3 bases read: TGTGCCAGCAGTGAAATGGTGGTGGGCAGGGAGACG. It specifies CASSEMVVGRET. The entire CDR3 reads CASSEMVVGRETQYF.

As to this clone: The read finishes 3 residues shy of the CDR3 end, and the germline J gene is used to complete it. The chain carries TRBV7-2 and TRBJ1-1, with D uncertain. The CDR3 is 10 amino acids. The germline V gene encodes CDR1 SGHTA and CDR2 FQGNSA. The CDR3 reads CASSSSGAFF. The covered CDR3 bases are TGTGCCAGCAGCTCAAGCGGG.

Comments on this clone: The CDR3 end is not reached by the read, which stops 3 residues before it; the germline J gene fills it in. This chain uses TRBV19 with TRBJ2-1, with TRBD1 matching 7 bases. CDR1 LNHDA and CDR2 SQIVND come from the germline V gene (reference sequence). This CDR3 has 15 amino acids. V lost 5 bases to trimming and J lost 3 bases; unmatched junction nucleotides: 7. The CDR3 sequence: CASSVRQGYYNEQFF. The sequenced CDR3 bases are TGTGCCAGTAGTGTAAGACAGGGCTACTACAATGAG.